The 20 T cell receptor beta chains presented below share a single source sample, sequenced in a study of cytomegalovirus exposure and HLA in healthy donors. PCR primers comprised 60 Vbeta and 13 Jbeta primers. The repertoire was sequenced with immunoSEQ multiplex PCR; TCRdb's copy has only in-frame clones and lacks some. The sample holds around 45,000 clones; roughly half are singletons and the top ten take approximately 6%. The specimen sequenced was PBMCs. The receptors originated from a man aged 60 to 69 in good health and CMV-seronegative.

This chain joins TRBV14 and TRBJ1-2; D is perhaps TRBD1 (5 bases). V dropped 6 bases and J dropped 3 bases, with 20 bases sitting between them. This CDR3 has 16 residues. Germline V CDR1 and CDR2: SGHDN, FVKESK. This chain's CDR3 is CASSRLGRTIDYGYTF. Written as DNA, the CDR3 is TGTGCCAGCAGTCGATTAGGACGGACAATCGACTATGGCTACACCTTC.

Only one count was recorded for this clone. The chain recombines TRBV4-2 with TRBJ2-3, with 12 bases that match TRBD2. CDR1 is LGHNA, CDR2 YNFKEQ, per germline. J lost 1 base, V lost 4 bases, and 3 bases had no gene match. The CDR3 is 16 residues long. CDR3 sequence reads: CASSLRTSGGTDTQYF. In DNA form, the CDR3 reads TGTGCCAGCAGCCTGAGGACTAGCGGGGGCACAGATACGCAGTATTTT.

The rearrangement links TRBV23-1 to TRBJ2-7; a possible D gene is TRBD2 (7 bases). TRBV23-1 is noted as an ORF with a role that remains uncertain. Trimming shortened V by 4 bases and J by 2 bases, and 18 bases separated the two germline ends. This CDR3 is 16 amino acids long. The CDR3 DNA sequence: TGCGCCAGCAGTCCATTTACCGGGGGGCCCGCCTACGAGCAGTACTTC. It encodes CASSPFTGGPAYEQYF.

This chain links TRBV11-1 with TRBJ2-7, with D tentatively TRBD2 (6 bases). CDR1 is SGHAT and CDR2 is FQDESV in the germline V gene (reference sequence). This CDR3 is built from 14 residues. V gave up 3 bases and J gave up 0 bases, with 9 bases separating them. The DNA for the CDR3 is TGTGCCAGCAGCTTTCCCGGGAGCTCCTACGAGCAGTACTTC. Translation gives CASSFPGSSYEQYF.

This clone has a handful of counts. In nucleotides, the CDR3 is TGTGCCAGCAGTTGGGACTACAATCAGCCCCAGCATTTT. It codes for CASSWDYNQPQHF. J is TRBJ1-5 and V is TRBV27; a weak D match, TRBD1 (5 bases). V was cut by 4 bases and J by 3 bases, with 7 bases left in between. Germline V gives CDR1 MNHEY, CDR2 SMNVEV (reference sequence). The CDR3 is 13 amino acids.

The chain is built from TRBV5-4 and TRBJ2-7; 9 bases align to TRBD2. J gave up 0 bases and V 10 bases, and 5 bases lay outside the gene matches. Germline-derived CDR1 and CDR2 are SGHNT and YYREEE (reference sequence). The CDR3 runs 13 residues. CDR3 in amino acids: CAAGGESSYEQYF. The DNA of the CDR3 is TGTGCCGCGGGGGGGGAGAGCTCCTACGAGCAGTACTTC.

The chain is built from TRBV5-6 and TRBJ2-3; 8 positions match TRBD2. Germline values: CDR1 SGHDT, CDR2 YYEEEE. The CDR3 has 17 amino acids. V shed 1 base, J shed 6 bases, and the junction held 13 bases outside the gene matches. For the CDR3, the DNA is TGTGCCAGCAGCTTGCCTCTAGCGGGCCTTATTAGCGATACGCAGTATTTT. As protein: CASSLPLAGLISDTQYF.

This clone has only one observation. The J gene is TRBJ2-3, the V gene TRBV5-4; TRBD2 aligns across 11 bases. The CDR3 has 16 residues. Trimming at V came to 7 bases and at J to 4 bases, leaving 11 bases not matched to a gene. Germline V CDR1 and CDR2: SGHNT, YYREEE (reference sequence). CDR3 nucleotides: TGTGCCAGCGGGATAGCGGGAGGGCCCCGGGCAGATACGCAGTATTTT. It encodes CASGIAGGPRADTQYF.

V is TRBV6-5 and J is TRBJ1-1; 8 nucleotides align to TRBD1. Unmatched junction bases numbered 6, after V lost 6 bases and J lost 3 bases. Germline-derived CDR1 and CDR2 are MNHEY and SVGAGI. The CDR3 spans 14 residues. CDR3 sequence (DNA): TGTGCCAGCAGCCTACAGGGGGGGCACACTGAAGCTTTCTTT. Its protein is CASSLQGGHTEAFF.

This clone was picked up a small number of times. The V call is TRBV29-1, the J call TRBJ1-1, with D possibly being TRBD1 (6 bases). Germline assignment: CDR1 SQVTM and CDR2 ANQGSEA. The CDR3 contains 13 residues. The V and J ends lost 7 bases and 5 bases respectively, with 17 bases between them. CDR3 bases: TGCAGCGGAGGGGACCCCAGGGGTACTGAAGCTTTCTTT. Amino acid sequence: CSGGDPRGTEAFF.

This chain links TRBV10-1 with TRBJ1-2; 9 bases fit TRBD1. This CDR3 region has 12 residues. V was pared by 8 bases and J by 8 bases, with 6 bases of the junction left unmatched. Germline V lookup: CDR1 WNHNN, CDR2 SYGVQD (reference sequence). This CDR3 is CASGGQGKGYTF. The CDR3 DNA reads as TGCGCCAGCGGCGGACAGGGGAAAGGCTACACCTTC.

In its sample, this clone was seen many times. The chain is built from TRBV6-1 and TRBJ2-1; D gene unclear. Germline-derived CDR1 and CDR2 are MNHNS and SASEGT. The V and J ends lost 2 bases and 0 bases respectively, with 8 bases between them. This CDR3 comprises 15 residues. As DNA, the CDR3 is TGTGCCAGCAGTGAAATCAAGAGCTCCTACAATGAGCAGTTCTTC. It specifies CASSEIKSSYNEQFF.

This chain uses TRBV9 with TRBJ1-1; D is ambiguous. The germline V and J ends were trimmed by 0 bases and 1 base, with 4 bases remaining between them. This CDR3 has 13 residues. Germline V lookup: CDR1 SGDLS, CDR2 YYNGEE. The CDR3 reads CASSVDSNTEAFF. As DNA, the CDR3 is TGTGCCAGCAGCGTAGACTCGAACACTGAAGCTTTCTTT.

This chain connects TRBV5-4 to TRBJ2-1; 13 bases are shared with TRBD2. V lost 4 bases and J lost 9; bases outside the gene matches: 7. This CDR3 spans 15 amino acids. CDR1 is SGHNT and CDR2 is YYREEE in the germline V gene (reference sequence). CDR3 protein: CASSRGTSGIVEQFF. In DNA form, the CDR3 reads TGTGCCAGCAGCCGGGGGACTAGCGGGATTGTTGAGCAGTTCTTC.

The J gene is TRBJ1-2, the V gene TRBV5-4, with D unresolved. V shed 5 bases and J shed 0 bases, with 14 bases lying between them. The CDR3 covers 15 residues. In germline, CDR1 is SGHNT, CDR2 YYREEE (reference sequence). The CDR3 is CASRDSSLPNYGYTF. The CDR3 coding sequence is TGTGCCAGCAGAGATAGTAGTCTTCCTAACTATGGCTACACCTTC.

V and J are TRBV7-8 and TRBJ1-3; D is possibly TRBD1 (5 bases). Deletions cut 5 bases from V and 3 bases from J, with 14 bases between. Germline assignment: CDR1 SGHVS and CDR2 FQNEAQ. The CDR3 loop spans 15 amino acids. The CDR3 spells CASSPTRGDGNTIYF. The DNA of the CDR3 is TGTGCCAGCAGCCCCACCCGGGGGGATGGAAACACCATATATTTT.

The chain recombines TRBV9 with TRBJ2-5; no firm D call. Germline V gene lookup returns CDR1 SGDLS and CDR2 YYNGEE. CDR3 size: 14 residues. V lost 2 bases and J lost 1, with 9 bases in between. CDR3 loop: CASSVSSGQETQYF. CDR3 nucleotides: TGTGCCAGCAGCGTTTCCTCCGGCCAAGAGACCCAGTACTTC.

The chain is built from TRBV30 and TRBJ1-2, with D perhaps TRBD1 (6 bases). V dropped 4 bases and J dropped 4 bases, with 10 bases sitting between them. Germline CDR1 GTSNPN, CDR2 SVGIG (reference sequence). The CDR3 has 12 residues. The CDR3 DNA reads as TGTGCCTGGAAAGAACAGGGCTATGGCTACACCTTC. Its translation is CAWKEQGYGYTF.

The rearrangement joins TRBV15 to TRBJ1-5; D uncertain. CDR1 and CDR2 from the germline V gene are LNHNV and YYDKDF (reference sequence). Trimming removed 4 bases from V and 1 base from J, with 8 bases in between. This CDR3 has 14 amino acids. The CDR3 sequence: CATSISNSNQPQHF. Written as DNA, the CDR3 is TGTGCCACCAGCATATCTAACAGCAATCAGCCCCAGCATTTT.

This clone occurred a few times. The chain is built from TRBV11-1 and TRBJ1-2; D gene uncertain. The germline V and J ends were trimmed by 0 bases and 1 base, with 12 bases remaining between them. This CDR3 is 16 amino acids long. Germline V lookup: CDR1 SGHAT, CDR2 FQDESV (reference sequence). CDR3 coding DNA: TGTGCCAGCAGCTTAGCTGGCACACAGAGTAACTATGGCTACACCTTC. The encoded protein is CASSLAGTQSNYGYTF.